This T cell receptor (beta chain) stems from a study of neoadjuvant nivolumab and ipilimumab in lung cancer. The trim removed 0 bases at V and 0 bases at J, leaving 6 bases unmatched. This CDR3 spans 17 amino acids. Per germline, CDR1 SGHRS and CDR2 YFSETQ. Note on this clone: What it binds is unknown.

Overall study findings and caveats: Compared with tumor-adjacent uninvolved lung, resected tumors showed greater richness and clonality.

Assay used: immunoSEQ multiplex PCR; TCRdb lists only in-frame clones, some missing. The repertoire consists of more than 15,000 clones, with under 85% occurring once and the leading ten covering 9%. The specimen comprised tumor tissue, sampled after neoadjuvant nivolumab, alone or with ipilimumab, at or shortly before surgery. V and J are TRBV5-1 and TRBJ2-1; 7 bases map to TRBD2. This TCR came from an adult with non-small cell lung cancer. CDR3 loop: CASSLGSGSGSYNEQFF. The CDR3, as DNA: TGCGCCAGCAGCTTGGGTAGCGGGTCAGGCTCCTACAATGAGCAGTTCTTC. Full variable domain (rest looked up from reference TRBV5-1 and TRBJ2-1): KAGVTQTPRYLIKTRGQQVTLSCSPISGHRSVSWYQQTPGQGLQFLFEYFSETQRNKGNFPGRFSGRQFSNSRSEMNVSTLELGDSALYLCASSLGSGSGSYNEQFFGPGTRLTVL.